What follows describes a single T cell receptor (beta chain). Profiling relied on immunoSEQ multiplex PCR, and the TCRdb table lists in-frame clones only, not all of them. The data show about a million clones, more than 60% seen once. The sample originates from a study of shared clonotypes between healthy human individuals. The material sequenced was memory CD4+ T cells sorted from blood. This sample's subset: CD45RA-negative fraction. The receptor comes from a man between 18 and 29 years old in good health.

DNA for the CDR3: TGCGCCAGCAGCCAAGATGCGGGAAATAGCAATCAGCCCCAGCATTTT. Protein product: CASSQDAGNSNQPQHF. This chain joins TRBV4-1 and TRBJ1-5; D is undetermined. V was pared by 0 bases and J by 0 bases, with 9 bases between. Germline loops: CDR1 MGHRA, CDR2 YSYEKL. The CDR3 sequence is 16 residues long.